The rows below give T cell receptor beta chains drawn from one sample of a study of identical twins. TCRdb re-called the 5' RACE reads through MiXCR, storing one row per CDR3 protein. The data show 550,000 to 700,000 distinct CDR3 sequences, 9.6% seen once. The same specimen was also included in a second study, on yellow fever vaccine responses in identical twins.

What was sequenced was PBMCs. Source of these receptors: a woman between 18 and 29 years old in good health. Both conserved end residues are part of each CDR3. The order of the fields is D gene, V gene, J gene, clone size, CDR3 protein, CDR3 DNA. D genes are given only for firm matches. Clone size, where shown, is once, few, many, or a class for clones that have expanded.

-	TRBV12-5	TRBJ1-1	-	CASGLSLAANEAFF	TGTGCTAGTGGTTTGTCGCTCGCGGCAAATGAAGCTTTCTTT
-	TRBV30	TRBJ1-2	few	CAWSSTGIDGYTF	TGTGCCTGGAGCTCTACAGGGATTGATGGCTACACCTTC
-	TRBV6-5	TRBJ2-5	many	CASSYGIGEQETQYF	TGTGCCAGCAGTTACGGGATCGGGGAACAAGAGACCCAGTACTTC
TRBD2	TRBV29-1	TRBJ2-7	few	CSVEGGLDEQYF	TGCAGTGTGGAAGGGGGACTAGACGAGCAGTACTTC
-	TRBV29-1	TRBJ2-7	few	CSVEEGLVHEQYF	TGCAGCGTTGAGGAGGGGCTGGTACACGAGCAGTACTTC
-	TRBV12-3/TRBV12-4	TRBJ1-1	few	CASGPGILGAFF	TGTGCCAGCGGCCCGGGGATTTTAGGGGCTTTCTTT
-	TRBV10-1	TRBJ2-2	many	CASRPTGNTGELFF	TGCGCCAGCCGCCCGACAGGGAACACCGGGGAGCTGTTTTTT
TRBD2	TRBV18	TRBJ2-1	-	CASSPQREDEFF	TGTGCCAGCTCACCACAACGGGAGGATGAGTTCTTC
TRBD1	TRBV20-1	TRBJ1-1	many	CSARERQGGTEAFF	TGCAGTGCTAGAGAACGCCAGGGGGGCACTGAAGCTTTCTTT
TRBD2	TRBV6-5	TRBJ2-3	many	CASKLGTSGSPDTQYF	TGTGCCAGCAAGTTAGGGACTAGCGGGTCGCCAGATACGCAGTATTTT
-	TRBV28	TRBJ2-7	few	CASTDAGGLREQYF	TGTGCCAGCACCGATGCCGGGGGGCTCAGGGAGCAGTACTTC
-	TRBV5-6	TRBJ2-7	-	CASSVANPYEQYF	TGTGCCAGCAGCGTAGCAAACCCTTACGAGCAGTACTTC
TRBD1	TRBV12-3/TRBV12-4	TRBJ2-7	-	CASRAGTGGGGEQYF	TGTGCCAGCAGAGCCGGGACAGGGGGTGGAGGCGAGCAGTACTTC
TRBD2	TRBV20-1	TRBJ2-5	-	CSASLVAGETQYF	TGCAGTGCTAGCTTGGTAGCGGGAGAGACCCAGTACTTC
-	TRBV15	TRBJ2-5	many	CATSRDLGIEGIQYF	TGTGCCACCAGCAGAGATCTTGGTATTGAAGGGATCCAGTACTTC
-	TRBV20-1	TRBJ2-7	many	CSAGLTYEQYF	TGCAGTGCCGGACTGACCTACGAGCAGTACTTC
-	TRBV12-3/TRBV12-4	TRBJ2-2	many	CASTETGMTKNTGELFF	TGTGCCAGCACCGAGACGGGAATGACTAAAAACACCGGGGAGCTGTTTTTT
-	TRBV6-1	TRBJ1-2	-	CASSGRDGIYGYTF	TGTGCCAGCAGTGGACGGGACGGGATCTATGGCTACACCTTC
-	TRBV15	TRBJ2-7	few	CATSRAVQRDEQYF	TGTGCCACCAGCAGAGCCGTCCAGCGCGACGAGCAGTACTTC
TRBD1	TRBV29-1	TRBJ1-6	few	CSARDSANSPLHF	TGCAGCGCTAGGGACAGCGCTAATTCACCCCTCCACTTT
-	TRBV7-9	TRBJ2-1	few	CASSVTGAVGDNEQFF	TGTGCCAGCAGCGTAACTGGGGCCGTGGGGGACAATGAGCAGTTCTTC
-	TRBV6-5	TRBJ2-7	many	CASYRASYEQYF	TGTGCCAGCTACAGGGCTTCCTACGAGCAGTACTTC
TRBD2	TRBV5-5	TRBJ2-2	few	CASSLGVSGANTGELFF	TGTGCCAGCAGCTTGGGAGTCAGCGGGGCGAACACCGGGGAGCTGTTTTTT
TRBD1	TRBV3-1	TRBJ1-2	-	CASSQGQGVNYGYTF	TGTGCCAGCAGCCAAGGACAGGGTGTAAACTATGGCTACACCTTC
-	TRBV4-1	TRBJ2-5	many	CASSQDLASDAPETQYF	TGCGCCAGCAGCCAAGATCTGGCTAGCGATGCCCCAGAGACCCAGTACTTC
-	TRBV4-2	TRBJ2-1	many	CASSQGQGTREQFF	TGTGCCAGCAGCCAAGGGCAGGGAACAAGGGAGCAGTTCTTC
-	TRBV9	TRBJ2-3	-	CASSVAPFDTQYF	TGTGCCAGCAGCGTAGCCCCTTTCGATACGCAGTATTTT
TRBD2	TRBV20-1	TRBJ2-1	many	CSAGLAGGLRNEQFF	TGCAGTGCGGGACTAGCGGGGGGCCTCCGCAATGAGCAGTTCTTC
TRBD1	TRBV7-2	TRBJ1-1	-	CASSLRGRDTEAFF	TGTGCCAGCAGCTTAAGGGGGCGCGACACTGAAGCTTTCTTT
TRBD1	TRBV7-9	TRBJ2-1	-	CASSSPGQGKNEQFF	TGTGCCAGCAGCTCCCCGGGACAGGGGAAAAATGAGCAGTTCTTC
-	TRBV5-5	TRBJ1-1	many	CASSLEGGRTEAFF	TGTGCCAGCAGCTTGGAGGGCGGTCGCACTGAAGCTTTCTTT
TRBD1	TRBV4-1	TRBJ1-5	-	CASSQTPDRGLGQPQHF	TGCGCCAGCAGCCAAACACCCGACAGGGGGCTGGGTCAGCCCCAGCATTTT
TRBD2	TRBV12-3/TRBV12-4	TRBJ2-7	-	CASRGSGTSGEQYF	TGTGCCAGCAGGGGGTCCGGGACTAGCGGCGAGCAGTACTTC
-	TRBV27	TRBJ2-1	many	CASSSRKQYNEQFF	TGTGCCAGCAGTTCCCGAAAACAGTACAATGAGCAGTTCTTC
TRBD1	TRBV30	TRBJ2-2	many	CAWSTPPGQGPGELFF	TGTGCCTGGAGTACACCACCGGGACAGGGCCCCGGGGAGCTGTTTTTT
-	TRBV5-1	TRBJ2-1	many	CASSSRQDPYNEQFF	TGCGCCAGCAGCTCTAGACAGGACCCATACAATGAGCAGTTCTTC
TRBD2	TRBV7-9	TRBJ2-3	-	CASSRLAPTSTDTQYF	TGTGCCAGCAGTAGACTAGCGCCTACTAGCACAGATACGCAGTATTTT
-	TRBV2	TRBJ2-5	few	CASETPDRSGGETQYF	TGTGCCAGTGAAACCCCGGACCGCAGCGGCGGAGAGACCCAGTACTTC
TRBD2	TRBV20-1	TRBJ2-7	many	CSARGVYEQYF	TGCAGTGCTCGGGGGGTCTACGAGCAGTACTTC
-	TRBV28	TRBJ1-4	-	CASSFNWEKLFF	TGTGCCAGCAGTTTCAACTGGGAAAAACTGTTTTTT
-	TRBV12-3/TRBV12-4	TRBJ2-2	few	CASSSPVRVTGELFF	TGTGCCAGCAGTTCCCCCGTCAGGGTAACCGGGGAGCTGTTTTTT
TRBD1	TRBV20-1	TRBJ2-3	-	CSARGGTDMQYF	TGCAGTGCTAGAGGGGGGACAGATATGCAGTATTTT
-	TRBV4-1	TRBJ1-4	few	CASSQDSGEDEKLFF	TGCGCCAGCAGCCAAGATTCAGGGGAGGATGAAAAACTGTTTTTT
TRBD2	TRBV7-3	TRBJ2-7	few	CASSLISPLGRVGLAGEAYEQYF	TGTGCCAGCAGCTTAATTTCCCCACTAGGACGGGTCGGTTTAGCGGGAGAGGCCTACGAGCAGTACTTC
TRBD2	TRBV7-2	TRBJ2-7	few	CASSILAGSSYEQYF	TGTGCCAGCAGCATCCTAGCGGGGAGCTCCTACGAGCAGTACTTC
TRBD1	TRBV2	TRBJ1-4	-	CASRDRGYEKLFF	TGTGCCAGCAGGGACAGGGGGTACGAAAAACTGTTTTTT
-	TRBV9	TRBJ2-5	many	CASSVGSSEGETQYF	TGTGCCAGCAGCGTAGGCTCTAGCGAGGGCGAGACCCAGTACTTC
TRBD2	TRBV6-1	TRBJ2-3	many	CASSDGGGAVDTQYF	TGTGCCAGCAGTGATGGCGGGGGGGCCGTAGATACGCAGTATTTT
-	TRBV6-1	TRBJ2-5	few	CASSDGGVYRVLETQYF	TGTGCCAGCAGTGATGGGGGGGTGTACAGGGTACTCGAGACCCAGTACTTC
TRBD1	TRBV7-3	TRBJ2-7	-	CASSVDRGQNYEQYF	TGTGCCAGCAGCGTCGACAGGGGGCAGAACTACGAGCAGTACTTC
TRBD1	TRBV20-1	TRBJ2-1	-	CSARRFTGDNEQFF	TGCAGTGCTAGACGTTTTACAGGGGACAATGAGCAGTTCTTC
-	TRBV9	TRBJ2-1	many	CASGISYNEQFF	TGTGCCAGCGGGATCTCCTACAATGAGCAGTTCTTC
TRBD1	TRBV7-9	TRBJ2-7	-	CASSLGGTGIEQYF	TGTGCCAGCAGCTTAGGAGGGACAGGGATCGAGCAGTACTTC
-	TRBV2	TRBJ1-5	-	CASGTESNQPQHF	TGTGCCAGCGGTACAGAGAGCAATCAGCCCCAGCATTTT
TRBD2	TRBV11-1	TRBJ2-7	few	CASSSGLAGAGGRYEQYF	TGTGCCAGCAGCTCCGGACTAGCGGGGGCCGGCGGTAGGTACGAGCAGTACTTC
-	TRBV5-5	TRBJ2-7	few	CASSLGFWGTAPSEQYF	TGTGCCAGCAGCTTGGGGTTTTGGGGCACGGCTCCCTCCGAGCAGTACTTC
-	TRBV11-2	TRBJ2-7	many	CASSNLGGRTSYEQYF	TGTGCCAGCAGTAATCTGGGCGGGCGGACCTCCTACGAGCAGTACTTC
TRBD1	TRBV7-9	TRBJ2-1	many	CASSLGGTGIHNEQFF	TGTGCCAGCAGCTTAGGAGGGACAGGGATACACAATGAGCAGTTCTTC
-	TRBV5-1	TRBJ2-3	-	CASRQVGTDTQYF	TGCGCCAGCAGGCAGGTGGGCACAGATACGCAGTATTTT